The present T cell receptor beta chain was sequenced within a study of regulatory T cells in long-lasting Graves disease. Study results and limitations: Persistent Graves' patients possessed reduced TCR diversity relative to recently diagnosed ones. Only a small sample size was used, which may have cut accuracy.

Combining iRepertoire HTBI primers with Arm-PCR of CDR3 regions, the authors built TCR beta libraries. TCRdb reprocessed the multiplex PCR reads via MiXCR and lists one record per CDR3 protein. The table lists about 500,000 distinct CDR3 sequences, about 12% of them singletons. As to time point: newly diagnosed GD, antithyroid drugs for less than 3 months. With RNA extracted from PBMCs as input, the TCR library was made. Trimming cost V 2 bases and J 4 bases, with 14 bases left between them. CDR1 is KGHSH and CDR2 is LQKENI in the germline V gene. This CDR3 spans 15 amino acids. This clonotype was seen once. Its specificity is not known. These records were also assigned to another study, of T cells in Graves' hyperthyroidism and ophthalmopathy. That publication notes: The TCR CDR3 first-round RT-PCR relied on the HTBI primer set. Within blood appeared most thyroid clonotypes that had expanded above 0.001.

This sequence joins TRBV18 and TRBJ1-2; D uncertain. This sequence originates from a woman aged 25 to 39 with Graves disease. The source material was peripheral blood mononuclear cells (PBMCs), sampled at new diagnosis, from a patient treated with antithyroid drugs. As DNA, the CDR3 is TGTGCCAGCTCACCAGAGTCGCGACGCCTCTATGGCTACACCTTC. Translating gives CASSPESRRLYGYTF.